Sequencing of this TCR beta chain was carried out in a study of molecular identifiers for immune sequencing clone quantification (dated by TCRdb to about 2018). About the investigation overall: For a replicate experiment, RNA from approximately 20,000 or 100,000 naive CD8 T cells was divided into five aliquots, of which four were sequenced. This methods study used CD8 T cells to benchmark TCR RNA copy counting and molecular-identifier clustering-based TCR repertoire sequencing (MIDCIRS).

From a lookup of the germline V gene (reference sequence), CDR1 and CDR2 are DFQATT and SNEGSKA. Including the terminal cysteine and phenylalanine, the CDR3 comprises 15 residues. Only CDR3 DNA remains: 45 bases, in frame from the first base. Overall results and qualifications from the work: Identical TCR molecules sharing a barcode could cause highly expanded clone sizes to be underestimated. In CMV-specific effector cells, clones with more than 20 RNA copies contained over 99% of molecules, whereas in naive cells such clones contained under 1% of molecules. When barcode sub-clustering was omitted, TCR diversity was inflated by chimeric consensus sequences, with chimeras reaching as high as 47%. A single cell's worth of spiked-in Jurkat TCR RNA was reported detectable even among under 1.1 million naive CD8 T cells. Spiked-in Jurkat TCR RNA (approximately eleven copies' worth), which is not part of the donor repertoire, was contained in the naive libraries. Modeling gave roughly 2.9 recovered TCR RNA copies per cell versus around 10 by digital PCR, implying 25% to 30% capture efficiency.

To prepare the library, PCR was applied. Sequencing used a NextSeq 500. Bulk TCR libraries were made following a previously described method, with the TCR primers given in Table S5. Purification of total RNA was performed with the Qiagen AllPrep DNA/RNA kit. Before analysis, reads from multiple sequencing runs of one library were combined. The study's processing was this. Reads were retained only if the reads had an exact TCR constant sequence, and the retained reads were trimmed to 150 nt and grouped according to their 12-nt molecular barcodes. Within each barcode group, reads were sub-clustered at a 15% Levenshtein threshold, and quality-weighted consensus sequences were built per RNA molecule. Non-functional sequences were discarded, and so were lower-count sequences lying one edit away from another sequence. Based on a fit of two negative binomial distributions, barcode sub-clusters having less than 20% of the maximum read count were discarded. TCRdb handled the public reads itself, with Q25 trimming in fastp and clone calling in MiXCR, and kept productive beta chains. Every entry covers one CDR3 protein and lists the most common genes and DNA from its rows. V and J calls and clone size were set by TCRdb, not the authors. This sample has 400,000 to 600,000 distinct CDR3 sequences in its table, and about 26% of those were observed once. The top ten hold around 0.76% of the sample.

Libraries of naive CD8 T cells were built from anywhere between roughly 17,000 and 1,100,000 sorted cells, with 10%, 30% or 50% of the purified RNA used. Naive CD8 T cells were FACS-sorted as CD8+CD4-CCR7+CD45RA+ on a BD FACSAria II into RLT Plus buffer. To test detection sensitivity, Jurkat RNA equal to approximately 10 TCR copies was added to samples of about 17,000-1,100,000 naive CD8 T cells. CD8 T cells were enriched with RosetteSep CD8+ T Cell Enrichment Cocktail and Ficoll-Paque, followed by ACK red cell lysis. As regards this clonotype: No cognate antigen has been identified for it. With a much larger clone just one base away, this may be a read error.

This chain is built from TRBV20-1 and TRBJ2-3, and TRBD1 aligns with 8 junction nucleotides. The sequencing sample was made of naive CD8+ T cells from blood, with Jurkat cell RNA spiked in. The cell subset or site label on this specimen signifies: FACS-sorted CD8+CD4-CCR7+CD45RA+ naive T cells. This clonotype originated in a human donor in good health. Some libraries in this study had Jurkat cell RNA spiked in. The sequence in DNA is TGCAGTGCTAGAGGTCTGGACAGGGCGACAGGTACGCAGTATTTT. The translation is CSARGLDRATGTQYF.